This T cell receptor (beta chain) was sequenced for a study of cytomegalovirus exposure and HLA in healthy donors. CDR3 length: 15 residues. The V gene lost 7 bases and the J gene lost 6 bases, with 21 bases spanning the gap. Germline assignment: CDR1 SGHTA and CDR2 FQGNSA. The PCR made use of 60 Vbeta and 13 Jbeta primers. Data came from immunoSEQ multiplex PCR; TCRdb stores just in-frame clones and leaves some out. Of more than 110,000 clones listed, nearly 80% were seen once; the top ten hold about 5%. The sequencing sample was made of PBMCs. The chain combines TRBV7-2 with TRBJ1-2; D perhaps matches TRBD1 (5 bases). The clonotype was recovered from a male donor in good health and CMV-seronegative. CDR3 protein: CASTKEVGRGDGYTF. Written as DNA, the CDR3 is TGTGCCAGCACCAAAGAAGTGGGGCGCGGAGATGGCTACACCTTC.